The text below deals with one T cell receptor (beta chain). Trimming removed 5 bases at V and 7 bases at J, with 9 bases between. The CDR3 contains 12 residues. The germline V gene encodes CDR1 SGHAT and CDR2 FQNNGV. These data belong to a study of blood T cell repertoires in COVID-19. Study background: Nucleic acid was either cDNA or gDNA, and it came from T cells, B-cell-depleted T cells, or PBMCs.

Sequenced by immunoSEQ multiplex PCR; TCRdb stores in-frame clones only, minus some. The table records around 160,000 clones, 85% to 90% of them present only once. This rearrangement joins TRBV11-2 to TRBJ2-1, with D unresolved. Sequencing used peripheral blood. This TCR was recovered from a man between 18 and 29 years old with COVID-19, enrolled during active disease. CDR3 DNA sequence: TGTGCCAGCAGCGCTGCAGGAAATGAGCAGTTCTTC. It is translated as CASSAAGNEQFF.